Listed here is a single TCR beta chain. The record originates from a study of metastatic and nonmetastatic thyroid tumors. V was pared by 2 bases and J by 4 bases, with 9 bases between. Germline V gene data show CDR1 as SGHDT and CDR2 as YYEEEE. The CDR3 is made up of 13 amino acids. Among the patients, none had received any treatment before thyroid surgery. TCRdb re-clonotyped the PCR reads via MiXCR. The repertoire holds some 17,000 clones, with around a fifth as singletons. The rearrangement joins TRBV5-6 to TRBJ1-1, with D possibly being TRBD1 (5 bases). The origin of this receptor is a female donor with papillary thyroid cancer or a benign thyroid nodule (not recorded which). Some clones in this sample may be carry-over from other donors' samples. Sample: adjacent normal tissue. CDR3 loop: CASSLWGSTEAFF. Here the CDR3 DNA reads TGTGCCAGCAGCTTATGGGGGAGCACTGAAGCTTTCTTT.